Below are 30 T cell receptor beta chains sequenced from a single sample in a study of Ad26.COV2.S vaccination and SARS-CoV-2 variants (dated by TCRdb to about 2021). This sample's treatment or condition label indicates: some 20 received Ad26.COV2.S at low or high dose, single or two shots; roughly 5 received placebo; per-sample allocation not given. For vaccine and placebo recipients, the sequenced repertoires came from samples collected on day 63 after the first injection. The method was the immunoSEQ multiplex PCR assay. Drawn from immuneACCESS, this table holds only the in-frame rearrangements with V and J called that TCRdb kept. Clones are partly lost; checked studies trace under half to an unresolved V gene and leave the rest unexplained. This sample is represented by roughly 700,000 clones; 80% to 90% of them were singletons. The ten largest clones take up roughly 1.5% of the sample. This specimen was peripheral blood, taken in a trial of Ad26.COV2.S vaccine versus placebo. All receptors come from a person aged 18-65 years who received the Ad26.COV2.S COVID-19 vaccine or a placebo.

The chain couples TRBV30 to TRBJ2-5, with a possible D match to TRBD2 (6 bases). Germline V CDR1 and CDR2: GTSNPN, SVGIG (reference sequence). This CDR3 has 14 amino acids. V was cut by 0 bases and J by 5 bases, with 13 bases left in between. CDR3 nucleotides: TGTGCCTGGAGTGTCGGGGGATCGGTTGAGACCCAGTACTTC. Residues: CAWSVGGSVETQYF.

This chain uses TRBV11-2 with TRBJ2-7; D tentatively reads TRBD1 or TRBD2 (5 bases each). CDR3 length equals 15 residues. The germline V gene encodes CDR1 SGHAT and CDR2 FQNNGV. V was shortened by 2 bases and J by 2 bases, with 13 bases between the two germline ends. CDR3: CASSLSSGHPYEQYF. CDR3 in DNA: TGTGCCAGCAGCTTATCATCGGGGCATCCCTACGAGCAGTACTTC. The complete variable domain, with remaining parts taken from reference TRBV11-2 and TRBJ2-7, reads EAGVAQSPRYKIIEKRQSVAFWCNPISGHATLYWYQQILGQGPKLLIQFQNNGVVDDSQLPKDRFSAERLKGVDSTLKIQPAKLEDSAVYLCASSLSSGHPYEQYFGPGTRLTVT.

V is TRBV4-2 and J is TRBJ2-7; 13 bases are a match to TRBD2. V trimming: 1 base; J trimming: 2 bases; junction bases outside the gene matches: 8. The CDR3 has 18 residues. CDR1 is LGHNA, CDR2 YNFKEQ, per germline. This CDR3 is CASSQVLGLAGLAYEQYF. CDR3 nucleotides: TGTGCCAGCAGCCAAGTCCTGGGACTAGCGGGACTAGCCTACGAGCAGTACTTC.

The V gene is TRBV7-2, the J gene TRBJ2-5; 8 bases are a match to TRBD2. V lost 5 bases, J lost 2 bases, and 13 bases stayed unmatched. CDR3 length equals 17 residues. CDR1 is SGHTA, CDR2 FQGNSA, per germline. CDR3 in amino acids: CASSLWVDSGGQETQYF. CDR3 DNA sequence: TGTGCCAGCAGCCTGTGGGTGGACAGCGGGGGTCAAGAGACCCAGTACTTC. Filled out from reference TRBV7-2 and TRBJ2-5, the complete variable domain reads GAGVSQSPSNKVTEKGKDVELRCDPISGHTALYWYRQSLGQGLEFLIYFQGNSAPDKSGLPSDRFSAERTGGSVSTLTIQRTQQEDSAVYLCASSLWVDSGGQETQYFGPGTRLLVL.

For this clone: The identical CDR3 is also encoded by other nucleotide sequences in the sample. The rearrangement uses TRBV5-1 and TRBJ1-2; D remains ambiguous. This CDR3 comprises 14 residues. CDR1 and CDR2 from the germline V gene are SGHRS and YFSETQ. V dropped 1 base and J dropped 0 bases, with 7 bases sitting between them. The CDR3 DNA sequence: TGCGCCAGCAGCTTGACGGACCCTAACTATGGCTACACCTTC. Its translation is CASSLTDPNYGYTF.

The V and J genes are TRBV9 and TRBJ2-7; 13 nucleotides match TRBD2. CDR1 SGDLS and CDR2 YYNGEE come from the germline V gene. With V trimmed by 4 bases and J by 7 bases, 5 bases remained unmatched. The CDR3 length is 14 residues. The CDR3 protein is CASSNMGLAGEQYF. CDR3 DNA: TGTGCCAGCAGCAACATGGGACTAGCGGGGGAGCAGTACTTC.

The chain carries TRBV19 and TRBJ2-1; TRBD2 might be the D (5 bases). This CDR3 region has 15 residues. Germline values: CDR1 LNHDA, CDR2 SQIVND (reference sequence). The germline V and J ends were trimmed by 10 bases and 5 bases, with 21 bases remaining between them. The CDR3 sequence: CATTGVTRRNNEQFF. DNA of the CDR3: TGTGCCACCACTGGCGTTACTAGGCGAAACAATGAGCAGTTCTTC.

This clone was seen a single time. The chain joins TRBV3-1 (or the pseudogene TRBV3-2) to TRBJ2-7; a weak D match, TRBD1 (6 bases). Germline-derived CDR1 and CDR2 are LGHDT and YNNKEL (reference sequence). V lost 4 bases, J lost 4 bases, and 11 bases lay in between. This CDR3 is built from 13 residues. CDR3 bases: TGTGCCAGCAGCCTCGGGACAAAATACGAGCAGTACTTC. Translation gives CASSLGTKYEQYF.

DNA for the CDR3: TGCGCCAGCAGCCAATACTTTAGGGGGATAGGTGGCTACACCTTC. This gives the protein CASSQYFRGIGGYTF. This chain connects TRBV4-3 to TRBJ1-2, with TRBD1 as a possible D gene (6 bases). This CDR3 is built from 15 residues. In germline, CDR1 is LGHNA, CDR2 YSLEER. V lost 2 bases and J 7 bases, leaving 17 bases between the germline ends.

V usage is TRBV6-4 and J usage is TRBJ2-3; a weak D match, TRBD1 (6 bases). V lost 4 bases to trimming and J lost 4 bases, with 9 bases between them. Per the germline V gene, CDR1 is MRHNA and CDR2 is SNTAGT. The CDR3 has 13 residues. The CDR3 loop is CASSVQGSDTQYF. The CDR3 nucleotides are TGTGCCAGCAGTGTTCAGGGGTCAGATACGCAGTATTTT.

This chain links TRBV6-2 or TRBV6-3 with TRBJ2-7; 14 nucleotides align to TRBD2. This CDR3 has 18 amino acids. V trimming: 2 bases; J trimming: 1 base; junction bases outside the gene matches: 7. Germline V gene data show CDR1 as MNHEY and CDR2 as SVGEGT. The CDR3 DNA follows: TGTGCCAGCAGTTACCCCCGGACTAGCGGGGGGTCGTCCTACGAGCAGTACTTC. It specifies CASSYPRTSGGSSYEQYF.

This rearrangement joins TRBV9 to TRBJ2-3; 7 bases fit TRBD2. CDR1 SGDLS and CDR2 YYNGEE come from the germline V gene. Trimming took 0 bases from V and 4 from J; bases not matched to a gene: 5. The CDR3 loop spans 15 amino acids. CDR3 sequence reads: CASSVVRELPDTQYF. The CDR3 bases are TGTGCCAGCAGCGTAGTGCGGGAGCTGCCAGATACGCAGTATTTT.

The CDR3 here is CASHTGGSTGELFF. Here the CDR3 DNA reads TGTGCCAGCCACACAGGGGGGAGCACCGGGGAGCTGTTTTTT. The chain has TRBV7-8 and TRBJ2-2; TRBD1 matches at 8 bases. This CDR3 spans 14 amino acids. The ends lost 8 bases at V and 4 bases at J; junction bases unmatched: 6. Germline V gene lookup returns CDR1 SGHVS and CDR2 FQNEAQ.

The chain is built from TRBV5-6 and TRBJ2-1; 8 bases fit TRBD2. Germline V lookup: CDR1 SGHDT, CDR2 YYEEEE. The CDR3 totals 15 residues. Germline trimming cut 4 bases from V and 6 bases from J; bases unmatched to any gene: 9. The CDR3 DNA follows: TGTGCCAGCAGCGGAATTAGCGGGATGGGCAATGAGCAGTTCTTC. Translation gives CASSGISGMGNEQFF.

This chain connects TRBV7-8 to TRBJ1-6, with 11 positions matching TRBD1. V gave up 5 bases and J gave up 11 bases; unmatched junction bases: 2. The CDR3 sequence is 13 residues long. Germline V gives CDR1 SGHVS, CDR2 FQNEAQ. CDR3 DNA: TGTGCCAGCAGCCTGGACAGGGGGCCACCCCTCCACTTT. Its protein is CASSLDRGPPLHF.

V and J are TRBV19 and TRBJ1-4; D is ambiguous. Trimming shortened V by 3 bases and J by 8 bases, and 13 bases separated the two germline ends. Germline CDR1 is LNHDA and CDR2 is SQIVND (reference sequence). This CDR3 spans 14 amino acids. In DNA form, the CDR3 reads TGTGCCAGTAGTATCGGAAGGGAGGGCGAAAAACTGTTTTTT. Translating it yields CASSIGREGEKLFF. The entire variable domain, with the rest obtained from reference TRBV19 and TRBJ1-4, is as follows: DGGITQSPKYLFRKEGQNVTLSCEQNLNHDAMYWYRQDPGQGLRLIYYSQIVNDFQKGDIAEGYSVSREKKESFPLTVTSAQKNPTAFYLCASSIGREGEKLFFGSGTQLSVL.

The chain has TRBV7-9 and TRBJ2-1; D call uncertain. The germline V gene has CDR1 SEHNR and CDR2 FQNEAQ (reference sequence). The CDR3 has 12 residues. The V gene lost 11 bases and the J gene lost 6 bases, with 14 bases spanning the gap. CDR3 sequence reads: CAGSGSLNEQFF. CDR3 sequence (DNA): TGTGCCGGGTCCGGGTCTCTCAATGAGCAGTTCTTC.

The rearrangement links TRBV4-2 to TRBJ2-7, with 9 nucleotides matching TRBD2. There are 13 residues in the CDR3. V gave up 4 bases and J gave up 5 bases; unmatched junction bases: 3. Germline assignment: CDR1 LGHNA and CDR2 YNFKEQ. The CDR3 bases are TGTGCCAGCAGCCGCGGGGGGGCAAACGAGCAGTACTTC. Its translation is CASSRGGANEQYF.

The rearrangement links TRBV12-5 to TRBJ2-5; 9 bases match TRBD1. Germline trimming cut 3 bases from V and 4 bases from J; bases unmatched to any gene: 9. Germline V CDR1 and CDR2: LGHNT, FRNRAP. The CDR3 consists of 16 residues. CDR3 DNA: TGTGCTAGTGGTTTTGAGGACAGGGGAGGAGGAGAGACCCAGTACTTC. It yields the protein CASGFEDRGGGETQYF.

This sequence joins TRBV6-1 and TRBJ1-5; D is uncertain. The CDR3 runs 16 residues. CDR1 is MNHNS, CDR2 SASEGT, per germline. Trimming took off 0 bases at V and 7 bases at J, with 16 bases between the two ends. The CDR3, as DNA: TGTGCCAGCAGTGAAGCGTTAACTCTCAGCGAGCAGCCCCAGCATTTT. The encoded protein is CASSEALTLSEQPQHF.

The CDR3 DNA reads TGCAGCGTTGTTGGAGGAACCCGCGACTCTTGGGGCTACACCTTC. Amino acid sequence: CSVVGGTRDSWGYTF. This chain joins TRBV29-1 and TRBJ1-2; D call uncertain. CDR1 is SQVTM and CDR2 is ANQGSEA in the germline V gene. The length of the CDR3 is 15 residues. The V end was cut by 4 bases, the J end by 8 bases, with 23 bases between. Full variable domain (remainder filled in from reference TRBV29-1 and TRBJ1-2): SAVISQKPSRDICQRGTSLTIQCQVDSQVTMMFWYRQQPGQSLTLIATANQGSEATYESGFVIDKFPISRPNLTFSTLTVSNMSPEDSSIYLCSVVGGTRDSWGYTFGSGTRLTVV.

The chain carries TRBV7-9 and TRBJ1-3; D ambiguous. Per the germline V gene, CDR1 is SEHNR and CDR2 is FQNEAQ (reference sequence). The CDR3 loop spans 12 amino acids. The germline V and J ends were trimmed by 1 base and 8 bases, with 6 bases remaining between them. The CDR3 nucleotides are TGTGCCAGCAGCTTAGTCGGTTACACCATATATTTT. Its protein product is CASSLVGYTIYF.

The chain recombines TRBV18 with TRBJ2-1; D is unresolved. Trimming took off 3 bases at V and 3 bases at J, with 9 bases between the two ends. There are 14 residues in the CDR3. Per the germline V gene, CDR1 is KGHSH and CDR2 is LQKENI. The CDR3 loop reads CASSPSGLYNEQFF. Here the CDR3 DNA reads TGTGCCAGCTCACCTTCCGGGCTCTACAATGAGCAGTTCTTC.

This CDR3 is CASSPDPGQGAYEQYF. CDR3 in DNA: TGTGCCAGCTCACCGGATCCGGGACAGGGGGCATACGAGCAGTACTTC. This chain uses TRBV18 with TRBJ2-7; the match to TRBD1 covers 12 bases. Unmatched junction bases numbered 7, after V lost 3 bases and J lost 4 bases. Per germline, CDR1 KGHSH and CDR2 LQKENI. There are 16 residues in the CDR3.

J is TRBJ2-2 and V is TRBV27; D is unclear. The germline V gene has CDR1 MNHEY and CDR2 SMNVEV (reference sequence). V lost 2 bases and J lost 3, with 10 bases in between. This CDR3 region has 15 residues. Written as DNA, the CDR3 is TGTGCCAGCAGTTTAGGAGACAAATACACCGGGGAGCTGTTTTTT. As protein: CASSLGDKYTGELFF.

This chain connects TRBV11-2 to TRBJ2-2, with 13 bases lining up with TRBD2. The V and J ends lost 5 bases and 1 base, in that order; junction bases with no gene match: 10. The CDR3 extends over 19 amino acids. Germline V gene sequence: CDR1 SGHAT, CDR2 FQNNGV. CDR3 protein: CASSPGGLAGPKNTGELFF. The DNA for the CDR3 is TGTGCCAGCAGCCCTGGGGGACTAGCGGGACCGAAGAACACCGGGGAGCTGTTTTTT.

This clone came up once. Additional DNA sequences in this sample encode the identical CDR3. The rearrangement uses TRBV11-2 and TRBJ1-3; D unclear. The CDR3 sequence is 12 residues long. CDR1 and CDR2 (germline): SGHAT, FQNNGV. The V end was cut by 1 base, the J end by 4 bases, with 2 bases between. This chain's CDR3 is CASSLGGNTIYF. CDR3 coding DNA: TGTGCCAGCAGCTTAGGGGGAAACACCATATATTTT.

This rearrangement joins TRBV7-2 to TRBJ2-7, with TRBD2 matching over 14 bases. The CDR3 is 17 amino acids. V trimming: 1 base; J trimming: 0 bases; junction bases outside the gene matches: 2. Germline CDR1 is SGHTA and CDR2 is FQGNSA. CDR3 amino acids: CASSLEGLAGDSYEQYF. The CDR3 region has the DNA TGTGCCAGCAGCTTAGAGGGACTAGCGGGGGACTCCTACGAGCAGTACTTC.

This chain links TRBV3-1 (or the pseudogene TRBV3-2) with TRBJ1-6, with TRBD1 as a possible D gene (5 bases). Between the trimmed V and J ends, which lost 0 bases and 8 bases, there was a span of 5 bases. Germline lookup yields CDR1 LGHDT and CDR2 YNNKEL (reference sequence). The CDR3 extends over 13 amino acids. The chain's CDR3 is CASSQEGHSPLHF. In DNA form, the CDR3 reads TGTGCCAGCAGCCAAGAGGGGCATTCACCCCTCCACTTT.

V gene TRBV6-2 or TRBV6-3 combines with J gene TRBJ1-5; D may be TRBD1 (5 bases). CDR3 length: 16 amino acids. V lost 0 bases to trimming and J lost 4 bases, with 13 bases between them. Germline-derived CDR1 and CDR2 are MNHEY and SVGEGT. The DNA of the CDR3 is TGTGCCAGCAGTTACTCGACAGTTTGGGGAAATCAGCCCCAGCATTTT. Its protein is CASSYSTVWGNQPQHF.